These 2 T cell receptor beta chains were all obtained from the same sample, sequenced in a study of cytomegalovirus exposure and HLA in healthy donors. In the PCR, 60 Vbeta and 13 Jbeta primers were used. Repertoires were generated with immunoSEQ multiplex PCR, while TCRdb's copy carries only in-frame clones and drops some. The sample contains about 150,000 clones, about 79% of which appear only once. Sequenced input: PBMCs. The receptors were gathered from a woman in her twenties or thirties in good health and CMV-seronegative.

The chain couples TRBV15 to TRBJ2-5; TRBD1 agrees at 11 bases. Losses at the gene ends were 3 bases for V and 2 bases for J; bases not matched to a gene: 5. CDR1 LNHNV and CDR2 YYDKDF come from the germline V gene (reference sequence). This CDR3 spans 16 amino acids. Written as DNA, the CDR3 is TGTGCCACCAGCAGGACCGGGACAGGGGGACAAGAGACCCAGTACTTC. This sequence encodes CATSRTGTGGQETQYF.

The chain is built from TRBV6-6 and TRBJ1-3, with D perhaps TRBD1 (5 bases). The germline gives CDR1 MNHNY, CDR2 SVGAGI (reference sequence). The CDR3 loop spans 13 amino acids. V was trimmed by 7 bases and J by 3 bases, leaving 10 bases between them. DNA of the CDR3: TGTGCCAGCAACGGAGGGGTTGGAAACACCATATATTTT. Its protein product is CASNGGVGNTIYF.